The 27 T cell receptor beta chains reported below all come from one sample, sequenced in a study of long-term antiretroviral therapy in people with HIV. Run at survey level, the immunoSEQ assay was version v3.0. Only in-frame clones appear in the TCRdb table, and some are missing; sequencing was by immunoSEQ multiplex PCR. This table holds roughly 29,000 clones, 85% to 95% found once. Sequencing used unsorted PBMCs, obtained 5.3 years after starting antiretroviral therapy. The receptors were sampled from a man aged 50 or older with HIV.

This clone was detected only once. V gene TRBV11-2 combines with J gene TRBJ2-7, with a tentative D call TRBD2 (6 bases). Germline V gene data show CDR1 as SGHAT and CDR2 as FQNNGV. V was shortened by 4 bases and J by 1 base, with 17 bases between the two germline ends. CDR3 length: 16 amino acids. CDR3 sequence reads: CASSSKTSGTSYEQYF. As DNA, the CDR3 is TGTGCCAGCAGCTCTAAAACTAGTGGGACTTCCTACGAGCAGTACTTC.

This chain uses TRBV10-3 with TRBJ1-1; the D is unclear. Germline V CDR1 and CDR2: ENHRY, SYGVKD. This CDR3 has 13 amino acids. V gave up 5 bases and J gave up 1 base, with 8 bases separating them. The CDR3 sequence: CAISNFRNTEAFF. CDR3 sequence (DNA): TGTGCCATCAGTAATTTCCGGAACACTGAAGCTTTCTTT.

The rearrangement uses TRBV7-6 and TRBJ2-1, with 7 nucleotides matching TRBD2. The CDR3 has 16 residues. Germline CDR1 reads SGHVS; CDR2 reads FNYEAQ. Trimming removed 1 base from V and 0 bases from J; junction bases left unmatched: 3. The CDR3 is CASSLGEGLSYNEQFF. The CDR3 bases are TGTGCCAGCAGCTTAGGGGAGGGACTCTCCTACAATGAGCAGTTCTTC. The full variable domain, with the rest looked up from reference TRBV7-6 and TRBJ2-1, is GAGVSQSPRYKVTKRGQDVALRCDPISGHVSLYWYRQALGQGPEFLTYFNYEAQQDKSGLPNDRFSAERPEGSISTLTIQRTEQRDSAMYRCASSLGEGLSYNEQFFGPGTRLTVL.

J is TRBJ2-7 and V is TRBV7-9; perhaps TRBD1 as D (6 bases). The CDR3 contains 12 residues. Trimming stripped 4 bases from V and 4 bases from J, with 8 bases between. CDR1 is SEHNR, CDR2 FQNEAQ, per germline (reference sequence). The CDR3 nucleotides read TGTGCCAGCAGCTGGGGGCAGTACGAGCAGTACTTC. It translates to CASSWGQYEQYF.

This CDR3 is CASSPRGGVNYEQYF. CDR3 sequence (DNA): TGTGCCAGCAGCCCTCGGGGAGGGGTCAACTACGAGCAGTACTTC. The chain recombines TRBV6-1 with TRBJ2-7; TRBD2 aligns across 7 bases. Germline CDR1 and CDR2: MNHNS and SASEGT. CDR3 length equals 15 residues. The J segment lost 3 bases and the V segment lost 6 bases, leaving 11 bases of the junction unmatched.

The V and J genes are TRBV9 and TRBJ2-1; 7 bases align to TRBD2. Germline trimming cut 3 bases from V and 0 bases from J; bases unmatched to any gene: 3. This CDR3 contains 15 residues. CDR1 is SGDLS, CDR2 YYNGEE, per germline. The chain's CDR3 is CASSGGGTSYNEQFF. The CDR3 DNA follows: TGTGCCAGCAGCGGGGGGGGTACCTCCTACAATGAGCAGTTCTTC.

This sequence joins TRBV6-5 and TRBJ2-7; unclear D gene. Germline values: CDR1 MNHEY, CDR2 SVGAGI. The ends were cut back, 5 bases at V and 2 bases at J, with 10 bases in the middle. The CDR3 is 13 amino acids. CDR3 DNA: TGTGCCAGCAGTCCCAGTAGACCCTACGAGCAGTACTTC. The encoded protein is CASSPSRPYEQYF.

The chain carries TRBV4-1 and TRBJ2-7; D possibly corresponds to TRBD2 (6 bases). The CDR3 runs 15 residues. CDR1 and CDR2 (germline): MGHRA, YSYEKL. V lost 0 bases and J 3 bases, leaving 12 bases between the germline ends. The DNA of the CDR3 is TGCGCCAGCAGCCAAGAAGGCGCGGGGATCTACGAGCAGTACTTC. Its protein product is CASSQEGAGIYEQYF.

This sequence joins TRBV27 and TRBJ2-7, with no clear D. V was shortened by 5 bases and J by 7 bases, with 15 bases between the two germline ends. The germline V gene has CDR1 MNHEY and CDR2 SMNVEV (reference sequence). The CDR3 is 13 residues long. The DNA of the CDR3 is TGTGCCAGCAGTCTAAGTCTGGCACGGGAGCAGTACTTC. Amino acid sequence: CASSLSLAREQYF.

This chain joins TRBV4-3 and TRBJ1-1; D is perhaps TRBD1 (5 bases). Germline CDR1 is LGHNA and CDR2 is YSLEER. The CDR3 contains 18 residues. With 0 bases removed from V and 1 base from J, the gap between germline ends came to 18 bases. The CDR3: CASSQDASIAGKNTEAFF. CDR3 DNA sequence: TGCGCCAGCAGCCAAGATGCCAGTATTGCAGGGAAGAACACTGAAGCTTTCTTT.

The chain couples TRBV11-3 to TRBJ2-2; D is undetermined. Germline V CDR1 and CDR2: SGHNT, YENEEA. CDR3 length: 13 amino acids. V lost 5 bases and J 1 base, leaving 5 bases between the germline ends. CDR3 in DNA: TGTGCCAGCAGCCCACGGAACACCGGGGAGCTGTTTTTT. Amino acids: CASSPRNTGELFF.

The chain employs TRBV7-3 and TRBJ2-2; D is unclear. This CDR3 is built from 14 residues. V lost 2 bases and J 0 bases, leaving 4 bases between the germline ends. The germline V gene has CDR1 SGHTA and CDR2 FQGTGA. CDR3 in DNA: TGTGCCAGCAGCTTATCTCCGAACACCGGGGAGCTGTTTTTT. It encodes CASSLSPNTGELFF.

CDR3 protein: CASLQGTQNTEAFF. Written as DNA, the CDR3 is TGTGCCAGCTTACAGGGGACCCAGAACACTGAAGCTTTCTTT. This sequence joins TRBV18 and TRBJ1-1; 7 bases line up with TRBD1. Trimming cost V 7 bases and J 1 base; bases outside gene matches: 6. This CDR3 has 14 amino acids. Germline CDR1 reads KGHSH; CDR2 reads LQKENI.

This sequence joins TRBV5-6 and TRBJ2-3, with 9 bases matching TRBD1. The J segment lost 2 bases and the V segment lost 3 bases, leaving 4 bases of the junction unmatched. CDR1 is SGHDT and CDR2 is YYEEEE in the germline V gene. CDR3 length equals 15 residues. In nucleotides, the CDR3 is TGTGCCAGCAGCTCGACAGGGGGTAACACAGATACGCAGTATTTT. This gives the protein CASSSTGGNTDTQYF.

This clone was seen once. CDR3 DNA sequence: TGTGCCAGTAGTATCCGGACAGGAGGTATCTCCGGAAACACCATATATTTT. This sequence encodes CASSIRTGGISGNTIYF. The genes are TRBV19 and TRBJ1-3, with TRBD1 matching over 7 bases. V gave up 3 bases and J gave up 4 bases; unmatched junction bases: 12. CDR1 and CDR2 from the germline V gene are LNHDA and SQIVND (reference sequence). The CDR3 extends over 17 amino acids.

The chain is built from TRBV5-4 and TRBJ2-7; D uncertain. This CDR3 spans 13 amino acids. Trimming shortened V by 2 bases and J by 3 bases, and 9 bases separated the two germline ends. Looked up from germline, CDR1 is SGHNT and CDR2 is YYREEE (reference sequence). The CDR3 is CASSFGWDYEQYF. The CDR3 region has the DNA TGTGCCAGCAGCTTTGGGTGGGACTACGAGCAGTACTTC.

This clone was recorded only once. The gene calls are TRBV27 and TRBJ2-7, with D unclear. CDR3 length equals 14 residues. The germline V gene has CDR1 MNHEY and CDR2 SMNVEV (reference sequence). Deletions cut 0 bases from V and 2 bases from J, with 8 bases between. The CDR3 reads CASSLSDTTYEQYF. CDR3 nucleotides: TGTGCCAGCAGTTTATCGGATACCACCTACGAGCAGTACTTC.

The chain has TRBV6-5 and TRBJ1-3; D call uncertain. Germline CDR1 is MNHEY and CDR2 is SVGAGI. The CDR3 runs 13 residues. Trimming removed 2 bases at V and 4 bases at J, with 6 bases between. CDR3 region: CASSYPGGNTIYF. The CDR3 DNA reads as TGTGCCAGCAGTTACCCGGGCGGAAACACCATATATTTT.

The CDR3 coding sequence is TGTGCCAGCAGCTTAGATCGGACAGGAGCGGGCACAGATACGCAGTATTTT. Amino acid sequence: CASSLDRTGAGTDTQYF. The V call is TRBV7-9, the J call TRBJ2-3; TRBD1 matches 7 bases. CDR1 and CDR2 (germline): SEHNR, FQNEAQ (reference sequence). The CDR3 is made up of 17 amino acids. Unmatched junction bases numbered 8, after V lost 1 base and J lost 1 base.

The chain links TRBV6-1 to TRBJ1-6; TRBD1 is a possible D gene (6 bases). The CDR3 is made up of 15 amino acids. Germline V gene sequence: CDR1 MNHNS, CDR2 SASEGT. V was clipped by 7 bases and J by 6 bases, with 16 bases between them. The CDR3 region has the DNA TGTGCCAGCACCGAGGACAGAGAGCTTAATTCACCCCTCCACTTT. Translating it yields CASTEDRELNSPLHF.

The CDR3 DNA follows: TGCAGCGTTGAATCGTTAGCGGGGGGTTTAGATACGCAGTATTTT. The encoded protein is CSVESLAGGLDTQYF. The chain recombines TRBV29-1 with TRBJ2-3; 10 positions agree with TRBD2. The CDR3 contains 15 residues. With V trimmed by 2 bases and J by 5 bases, 7 bases remained unmatched. From germline, CDR1 is SQVTM and CDR2 ANQGSEA.

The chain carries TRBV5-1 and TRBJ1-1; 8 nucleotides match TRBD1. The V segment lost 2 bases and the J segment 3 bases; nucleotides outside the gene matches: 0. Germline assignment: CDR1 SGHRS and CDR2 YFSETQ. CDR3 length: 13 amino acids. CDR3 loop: CASSLQGDTEAFF. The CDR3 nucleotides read TGCGCCAGCAGCTTACAGGGGGACACTGAAGCTTTCTTT.

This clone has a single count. DNA for the CDR3: TGTGCCTGGAGTGTCGGGGGTGGGGGCACAGATACGCAGTATTTT. Translated: CAWSVGGGGTDTQYF. The chain is built from TRBV30 and TRBJ2-3; TRBD2 is a possible D gene (6 bases). The V end lost 0 bases, the J end lost 1 base, and 11 bases lay between the germline ends. The CDR3 extends over 15 amino acids. CDR1 is GTSNPN, CDR2 SVGIG, per germline (reference sequence).

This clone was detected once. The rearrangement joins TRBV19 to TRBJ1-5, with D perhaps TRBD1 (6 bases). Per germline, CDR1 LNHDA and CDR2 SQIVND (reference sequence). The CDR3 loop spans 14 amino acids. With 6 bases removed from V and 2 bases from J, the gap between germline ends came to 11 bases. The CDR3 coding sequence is TGTGCCAGTAGAACACAGGGACGCAATCAGCCCCAGCATTTT. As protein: CASRTQGRNQPQHF.

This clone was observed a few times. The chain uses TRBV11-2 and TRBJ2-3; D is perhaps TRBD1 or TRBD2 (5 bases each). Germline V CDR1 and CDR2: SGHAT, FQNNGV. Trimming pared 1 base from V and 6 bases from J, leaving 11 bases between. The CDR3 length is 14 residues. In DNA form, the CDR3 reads TGTGCCAGCAGCTTAGCGGGGACCCGGGATACGCAGTATTTT. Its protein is CASSLAGTRDTQYF.

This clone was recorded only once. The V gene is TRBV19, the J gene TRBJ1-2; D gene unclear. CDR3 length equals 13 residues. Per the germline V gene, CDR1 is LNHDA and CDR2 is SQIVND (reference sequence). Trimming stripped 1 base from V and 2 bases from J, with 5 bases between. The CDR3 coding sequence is TGTGCCAGTAGTATAGCTACGAACTATGGCTACACCTTC. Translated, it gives CASSIATNYGYTF.

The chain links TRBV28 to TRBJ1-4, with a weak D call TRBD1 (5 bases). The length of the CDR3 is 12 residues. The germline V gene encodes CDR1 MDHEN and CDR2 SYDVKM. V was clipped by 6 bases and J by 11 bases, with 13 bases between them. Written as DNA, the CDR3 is TGTGCCAGCAGCTCCCGGGGGGGGAAACTGTTTTTT. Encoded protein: CASSSRGGKLFF.